One and the same sample provided the 6 T cell receptor beta chains below, sequenced in a study of blood T cell repertoires in COVID-19. Measured with immunoSEQ multiplex PCR; TCRdb has only the in-frame clones, and not every one. The data show 70,000 to 90,000 clones, 65% to 85% seen once. The sequenced material came from peripheral blood. The receptor set was obtained from a man between 65 and 85 years old with acute or convalescent COVID-19.

The rearrangement uses TRBV19 and TRBJ2-1, with 10 bases lining up with TRBD2. With V trimmed by 7 bases and J by 2 bases, 5 bases remained unmatched. Germline V gene sequence: CDR1 LNHDA, CDR2 SQIVND (reference sequence). The CDR3 totals 15 residues. CDR3 protein: CASTRSGGTYNEQFF. DNA for the CDR3: TGTGCCAGTACCCGTAGCGGGGGGACCTACAATGAGCAGTTCTTC.

This clone has just a few counts. The chain carries TRBV15 and TRBJ1-6; no firm D call. Between the trimmed V and J ends, which lost 1 base and 7 bases, there was a span of 17 bases. This CDR3 comprises 17 residues. Looked up from germline, CDR1 is LNHNV and CDR2 is YYDKDF (reference sequence). CDR3 in amino acids: CATSRGAGGHDNSPLHF. CDR3 DNA sequence: TGTGCCACCAGCAGAGGGGCGGGAGGGCATGACAATTCACCCCTCCACTTT.

The V and J genes are TRBV21-1 and TRBJ1-5; TRBD1 is the table's D call and was not checked against the DNA. TRBV21-1 is a pseudogene. The CDR3 contains 15 residues. This CDR3 reads CASLRTGAVGQPQHF. CDR3 nucleotides: TGTGCCAGCCTTAGGACAGGGGCAGTCGGACAGCCCCAGCATTTT.

The rearrangement links TRBV4-1 to TRBJ2-5, with D tentatively TRBD1 (6 bases). The V and J ends lost 1 base and 4 bases respectively, with 13 bases between them. Germline assignment: CDR1 MGHRA and CDR2 YSYEKL. This CDR3 has 15 amino acids. The CDR3 is CASSQAQGRVETQYF. The CDR3 DNA is TGCGCCAGCAGCCAAGCTCAGGGGCGGGTAGAGACCCAGTACTTC.

This rearrangement joins TRBV27 to TRBJ2-1; D perhaps matches TRBD2 (5 bases). Trimming removed 3 bases from V and 0 bases from J, with 12 bases in between. Germline V lookup: CDR1 MNHEY, CDR2 SMNVEV (reference sequence). The CDR3 covers 16 residues. CDR3 region: CASSLYRGSSYNEQFF. The CDR3 region has the DNA TGTGCCAGCAGTTTGTATCGGGGAAGCTCCTACAATGAGCAGTTCTTC.

The rearrangement joins TRBV7-8 to TRBJ1-5; D is unresolved. The CDR3 has 15 residues. Trimming cost V 5 bases and J 11 bases, with 22 bases left between them. CDR1 and CDR2 from the germline V gene are SGHVS and FQNEAQ. DNA of the CDR3: TGTGCCAGCAGCCCCTCTATGGGCGACCGGAGGTCCCAGCATTTT. Protein sequence: CASSPSMGDRRSQHF.